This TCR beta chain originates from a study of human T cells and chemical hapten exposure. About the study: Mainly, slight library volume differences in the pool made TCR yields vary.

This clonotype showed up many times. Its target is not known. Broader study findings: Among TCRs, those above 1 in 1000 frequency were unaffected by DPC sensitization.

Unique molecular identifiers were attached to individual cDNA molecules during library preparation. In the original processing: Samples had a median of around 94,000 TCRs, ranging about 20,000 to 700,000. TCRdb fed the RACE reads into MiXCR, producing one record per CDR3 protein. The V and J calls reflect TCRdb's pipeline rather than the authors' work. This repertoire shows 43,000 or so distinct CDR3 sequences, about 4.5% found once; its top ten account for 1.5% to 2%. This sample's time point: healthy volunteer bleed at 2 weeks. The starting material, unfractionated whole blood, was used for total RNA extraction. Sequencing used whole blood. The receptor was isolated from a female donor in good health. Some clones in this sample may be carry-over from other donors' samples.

The CDR3 DNA reads as TGTGCCAGCAGCCCAGGACAGCTTAACACCGGGGAGCTGTTTTTT. This translates into CASSPGQLNTGELFF. V usage is TRBV28 and J usage is TRBJ2-2; perhaps TRBD1 as D (6 bases). Germline assignment: CDR1 MDHEN and CDR2 SYDVKM. The CDR3 is 15 residues long. The V end was cut by 6 bases, the J end by 2 bases, with 13 bases between.